The next 17 T cell receptor beta chains were all read from a single sample in a study of blood T cell repertoires in COVID-19. Using immunoSEQ multiplex PCR, the repertoire was profiled, and TCRdb retains in-frame clones only, with some absent. The data show a few hundred thousand clones, with 85% seen just once and 3.6% held by the top ten. Sequenced material: peripheral blood. Receptors originate from a woman aged 18-30 years with acute or convalescent COVID-19.

The chain couples TRBV5-1 to TRBJ2-7, with D perhaps matching TRBD2 (6 bases). The germline gives CDR1 SGHRS, CDR2 YFSETQ. Between the trimmed V and J ends, which lost 4 bases and 6 bases, there was a span of 20 bases. The length of the CDR3 is 15 residues. The CDR3 bases are TGCGCCAGCAGCCCGGAGGGGCGGGACCGCTCCGAGCAGTACTTC. Translating gives CASSPEGRDRSEQYF.

The chain uses TRBV6-5 and TRBJ1-2; unclear D gene. Trimming shortened V by 0 bases and J by 8 bases, and 19 bases separated the two germline ends. This CDR3 is built from 16 residues. Germline CDR1 is MNHEY and CDR2 is SVGAGI. CDR3 protein: CASSYSIGDAGSGYTF. The DNA for the CDR3 is TGTGCCAGCAGTTACTCTATTGGGGATGCGGGAAGCGGCTACACCTTC.

The chain joins TRBV20-1 to TRBJ1-5; maybe TRBD1 (5 bases). The V and J ends lost 3 bases and 4 bases respectively, with 16 bases between them. The CDR3 contains 15 residues. Looked up from germline, CDR1 is DFQATT and CDR2 is SNEGSKA (reference sequence). CDR3: CSASAGGGINQPQHF. The CDR3 DNA reads as TGCAGTGCTAGTGCAGGCGGGGGGATTAATCAGCCCCAGCATTTT.

In its sample, this clone was seen a few times. CDR3 amino acids: CASSLVAGQGAYEQYF. The DNA for the CDR3 is TGCGCCAGCAGCTTGGTGGCTGGACAGGGTGCCTACGAGCAGTACTTC. V gene TRBV5-1 combines with J gene TRBJ2-7, with 8 bases identical to TRBD1. From germline, CDR1 is SGHRS and CDR2 YFSETQ. This CDR3 has 16 residues. The V segment lost 0 bases and the J segment 2 bases; nucleotides outside the gene matches: 7.

The chain is built from TRBV27 and TRBJ2-7; 9 bases line up with TRBD1. Germline values: CDR1 MNHEY, CDR2 SMNVEV (reference sequence). The V segment lost 1 base and the J segment 3 bases; nucleotides outside the gene matches: 4. The CDR3 consists of 15 residues. The CDR3 region is CASSLWGTGFYEQYF. The CDR3 DNA reads as TGTGCCAGCAGTTTATGGGGGACAGGGTTCTACGAGCAGTACTTC.

The chain employs TRBV4-1 and TRBJ2-7; tentative D call: TRBD1 (5 bases). Germline V gene sequence: CDR1 MGHRA, CDR2 YSYEKL. The CDR3 length is 13 residues. V gave up 4 bases and J gave up 6 bases, with 13 bases separating them. CDR3 amino acids: CASSRDAGFEQYF. CDR3 DNA: TGCGCCAGCAGCCGAGATGCAGGGTTCGAGCAGTACTTC.

The CDR3 DNA sequence: TGTGCCAGCAGCCCCTTACTCGGCACAGATACGCAGTATTTT. Translated, it gives CASSPLLGTDTQYF. J is TRBJ2-3 and V is TRBV3-1 (or the pseudogene TRBV3-2); D unclear. Germline V CDR1 and CDR2: LGHDT, YNNKEL (reference sequence). V lost 4 bases to trimming and J lost 1 base, with 9 bases between them. This CDR3 is 14 amino acids long.

The gene calls are TRBV12-5 and TRBJ2-3; 15 bases agree with TRBD2. The ends lost 4 bases at V and 2 bases at J; junction bases unmatched: 19. The CDR3 spans 22 residues. Per germline, CDR1 LGHNT and CDR2 FRNRAP. The CDR3 DNA reads TGTGCTAGTGGTTCACCCTACTCCGGACTAGCGGGAGGGCCTGTTTTCACAGATACGCAGTATTTT. Its translation: CASGSPYSGLAGGPVFTDTQYF. Filled out from reference TRBV12-5 and TRBJ2-3, the complete variable domain reads DARVTQTPRHKVTEMGQEVTMRCQPILGHNTVFWYRQTMMQGLELLAYFRNRAPLDDSGMPKDRFSAEMPDATLATLKIQPSEPRDSAVYFCASGSPYSGLAGGPVFTDTQYFGPGTRLTVL.

J is TRBJ2-1 and V is TRBV5-1; no clear D gene. Germline CDR1 and CDR2: SGHRS and YFSETQ. This CDR3 is built from 17 residues. The V gene lost 3 bases and the J gene lost 4 bases, with 20 bases spanning the gap. The chain's CDR3 is CASSSAPPGSAYNEQFF. In DNA form, the CDR3 reads TGCGCCAGCAGCTCGGCGCCACCGGGTAGTGCATACAATGAGCAGTTCTTC.

This clone was seen a single time. V and J are TRBV30 and TRBJ2-1, with D unclear. Trimming took off 4 bases at V and 0 bases at J, with 7 bases between the two ends. CDR1 and CDR2 from the germline V gene are GTSNPN and SVGIG (reference sequence). The CDR3 spans 13 residues. This chain's CDR3 is CAWMMSSYNEQFF. The DNA of the CDR3 is TGTGCCTGGATGATGAGCTCCTACAATGAGCAGTTCTTC.

The chain employs TRBV2 and TRBJ2-4; 12 bases agree with TRBD2. Germline trimming cut 2 bases from V and 7 bases from J; bases unmatched to any gene: 18. This CDR3 is built from 20 residues. CDR1 SNHLY and CDR2 FYNNEI come from the germline V gene. The CDR3 coding sequence is TGTGCCAGCAGTGAATATATAGATTCGGTTACTAGCGGGAGGAGGAACATTCAGTACTTC. Translated, it gives CASSEYIDSVTSGRRNIQYF. Complete variable domain (other parts from reference TRBV2 and TRBJ2-4): EPEVTQTPSHQVTQMGQEVILRCVPISNHLYFYWYRQILGQKVEFLVSFYNNEISEKSEIFDDQFSVERPDGSNFTLKIRSTKLEDSAMYFCASSEYIDSVTSGRRNIQYFGAGTRLSVL.

In DNA, the CDR3 is TGTGCCAGCAGCCAAACCGGGAAGCTAGGGGAGCAGTACTTC. Its protein is CASSQTGKLGEQYF. The rearrangement joins TRBV3-1 (or the pseudogene TRBV3-2) to TRBJ2-7; D possibly corresponds to TRBD2 (5 bases). Per the germline V gene, CDR1 is LGHDT and CDR2 is YNNKEL (reference sequence). The CDR3 sequence is 14 residues long. The V end was cut by 2 bases, the J end by 7 bases, with 15 bases between.

The V and J genes are TRBV2 and TRBJ1-1; D perhaps matches TRBD1 (5 bases). The V gene lost 5 bases and the J gene lost 4 bases, with 11 bases spanning the gap. Germline loops: CDR1 SNHLY, CDR2 FYNNEI. The CDR3 consists of 13 residues. The CDR3 here is CASSMGPGTEAFF. CDR3 nucleotide sequence: TGTGCCAGCAGTATGGGGCCGGGCACTGAAGCTTTCTTT.

The table lists this clone with a count of one. The J gene is TRBJ1-1, the V gene TRBV5-5; perhaps TRBD1 as D (5 bases). CDR3 length: 14 amino acids. CDR1 and CDR2 (germline): SGHKS, YYEKEE (reference sequence). V was pared by 0 bases and J by 5 bases, with 11 bases between. Written as DNA, the CDR3 is TGTGCCAGCAGCTTGGGGGGCATGTGGACTGAAGCTTTCTTT. This translates into CASSLGGMWTEAFF.

This chain joins TRBV13 and TRBJ1-3, with 7 bases matching TRBD1. V was pared by 5 bases and J by 3 bases, with 4 bases of the junction left unmatched. CDR1 is PRHDT, CDR2 FYEKMQ, per germline (reference sequence). The CDR3 runs to 14 residues. The CDR3 is CASSRQGVGNTIYF. In nucleotides, the CDR3 is TGTGCCAGCAGCCGACAGGGAGTTGGAAACACCATATATTTT. Full variable domain (rest looked up from reference TRBV13 and TRBJ1-3): AAGVIQSPRHLIKEKRETATLKCYPIPRHDTVYWYQQGPGQDPQFLISFYEKMQSDKGSIPDRFSAQQFSDYHSELNMSSLELGDSALYFCASSRQGVGNTIYFGEGSWLTVV.

A single count supports this clone. V gene TRBV12-5 combines with J gene TRBJ2-5, with 8 bases matching TRBD2. The CDR3 has 15 amino acids. CDR1 LGHNT and CDR2 FRNRAP come from the germline V gene. After removal of 7 bases from V and 0 bases from J, the junction contained 7 bases not matched to a gene. The CDR3 sequence: CASARGGEYQETQYF. CDR3 DNA sequence: TGTGCTAGTGCCCGGGGGGGGGAGTACCAAGAGACCCAGTACTTC.

The V and J genes are TRBV27 and TRBJ2-2; TRBD1 agrees at 10 bases. Germline CDR1 MNHEY, CDR2 SMNVEV (reference sequence). There are 16 residues in the CDR3. The J segment lost 5 bases and the V segment lost 4 bases, leaving 7 bases of the junction unmatched. The DNA of the CDR3 is TGTGCCAGCAGTTCCCGACAGGGGGCGCGGACCGGGGAGCTGTTTTTT. It codes for CASSSRQGARTGELFF.